Below, 5 T cell receptor beta chains from the same sample are listed, as sequenced in a study of a mutant IDH1 vaccine in newly diagnosed glioma. Time point described: baseline, week 1 (first vaccination visit). Treatment noted: pre-vaccination baseline after standard-of-care therapy. Using immunoSEQ multiplex PCR, the repertoire was profiled, and TCRdb retains in-frame clones only, with some absent. The table lists over 55,000 clones, around four fifths of them singletons, with approximately 4.5% in the top ten. This sample comprised peripheral blood mononuclear cells (PBMCs), obtained from a glioma patient treated with radiotherapy, temozolomide or both. These receptors came from a woman between 18 and 30 years old with glioma. Some clones in this sample may be carry-over from other donors' samples.

This clone is termed medium-sized. V and J are TRBV5-4 and TRBJ1-1; no clear D. V dropped 2 bases and J dropped 7 bases, with 15 bases sitting between them. From germline, CDR1 is SGHNT and CDR2 YYREEE (reference sequence). There are 14 residues in the CDR3. The CDR3 here is CASSFGQTGNEAFF. The CDR3 nucleotides read TGTGCCAGCAGCTTTGGCCAGACCGGTAATGAAGCTTTCTTT.

The chain has TRBV7-9 and TRBJ1-2; D gene uncertain. Looked up from germline, CDR1 is SEHNR and CDR2 is FQNEAQ (reference sequence). The CDR3 runs to 15 residues. The ends were cut back, 2 bases at V and 4 bases at J, with 14 bases in the middle. CDR3 region: CASSLRTSHFYGYTF. As DNA, the CDR3 is TGTGCCAGCAGCTTAAGAACTTCTCACTTCTATGGCTACACCTTC.

This chain joins TRBV5-1 and TRBJ1-3; no clear D. The CDR3 is 15 residues long. Trimming took off 4 bases at V and 0 bases at J, with 11 bases between the two ends. Germline V gene lookup returns CDR1 SGHRS and CDR2 YFSETQ. DNA for the CDR3: TGCGCCAGCAGCGGAGGGTCCTTCTCTGGAAACACCATATATTTT. It specifies CASSGGSFSGNTIYF.

The chain carries TRBV10-3 and TRBJ2-5, with 9 bases aligning to TRBD2. Germline-derived CDR1 and CDR2 are ENHRY and SYGVKD. The CDR3 totals 15 residues. With V trimmed by 6 bases and J by 4 bases, 9 bases remained unmatched. The CDR3 loop reads CAISGLSGSTETQYF. CDR3 DNA sequence: TGTGCCATCAGCGGACTTAGCGGGAGTACAGAGACCCAGTACTTC.

The chain uses TRBV6-5 and TRBJ2-6, with D hard to call. Germline values: CDR1 MNHEY, CDR2 SVGAGI. The V end was cut by 9 bases, the J end by 0 bases, with 9 bases between. The CDR3 is 14 residues long. CDR3 in DNA: TGTGCCAGTACCGAAACCTCTGGGGCCAACGTCCTGACTTTC. This codes for CASTETSGANVLTF.